This section outlines one T cell receptor beta chain sequence together with its context. The protocol was immunoSEQ multiplex PCR, while the TCRdb copy is restricted to in-frame clones and leaves out a portion. The data contain around 100,000 clones, roughly 92% of them seen just once; the ten biggest clones take up 3.5%. The CDR3 extends over 14 amino acids. J lost 4 bases, V lost 6 bases, and 4 bases had no gene match. Germline loops: CDR1 SNHLY, CDR2 FYNNEI. This sample is part of a study of T cell changes during pregnancy in multiple sclerosis. The sequence was collected from a female donor with multiple sclerosis, enrolled in a pregnancy study. The sequencing used peripheral blood, collected after pregnancy. The chain employs TRBV2 and TRBJ1-5, with 9 bases that match TRBD1. CDR3 DNA: TGTGCCAGCAGCCTGGGACAGGGAAATCAGCCCCAGCATTTT. Its protein is CASSLGQGNQPQHF.